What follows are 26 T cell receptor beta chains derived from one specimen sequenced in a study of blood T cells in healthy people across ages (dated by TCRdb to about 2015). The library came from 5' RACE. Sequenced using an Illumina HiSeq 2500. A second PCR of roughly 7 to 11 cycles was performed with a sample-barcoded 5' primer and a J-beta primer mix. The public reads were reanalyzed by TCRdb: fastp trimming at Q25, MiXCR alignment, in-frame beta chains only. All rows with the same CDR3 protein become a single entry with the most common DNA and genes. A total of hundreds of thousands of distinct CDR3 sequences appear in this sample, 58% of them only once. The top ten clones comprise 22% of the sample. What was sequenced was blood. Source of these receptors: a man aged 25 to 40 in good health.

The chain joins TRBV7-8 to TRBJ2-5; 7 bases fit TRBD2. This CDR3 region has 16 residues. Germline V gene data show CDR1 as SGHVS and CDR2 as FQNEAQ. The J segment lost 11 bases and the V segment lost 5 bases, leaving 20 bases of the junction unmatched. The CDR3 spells CASSPSRLGGRNEQYF. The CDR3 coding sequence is TGTGCCAGCAGCCCAAGCAGGTTGGGAGGGCGGAATGAGCAGTACTTC.

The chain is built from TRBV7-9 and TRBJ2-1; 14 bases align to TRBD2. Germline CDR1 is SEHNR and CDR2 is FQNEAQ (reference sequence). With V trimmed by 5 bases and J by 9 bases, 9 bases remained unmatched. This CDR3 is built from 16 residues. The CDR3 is CASSPRLAGGGSEQFF. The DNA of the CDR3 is TGTGCCAGCAGCCCAAGACTAGCGGGGGGGGGAAGTGAGCAGTTCTTC.

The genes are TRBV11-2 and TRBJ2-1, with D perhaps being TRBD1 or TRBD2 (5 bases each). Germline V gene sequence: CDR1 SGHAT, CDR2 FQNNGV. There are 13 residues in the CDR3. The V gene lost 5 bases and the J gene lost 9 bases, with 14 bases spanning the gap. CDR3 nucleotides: TGTGCCAGCAGCCGGGACCTCATGAGTGAGCAGTTCTTC. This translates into CASSRDLMSEQFF.

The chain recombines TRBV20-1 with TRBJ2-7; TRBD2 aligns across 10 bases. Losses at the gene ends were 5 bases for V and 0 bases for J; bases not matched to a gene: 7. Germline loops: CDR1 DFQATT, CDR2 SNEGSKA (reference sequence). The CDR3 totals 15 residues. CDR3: CSAPDSSGSSYEQYF. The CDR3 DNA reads TGCAGTGCTCCCGACTCTAGCGGGAGCTCCTACGAGCAGTACTTC.

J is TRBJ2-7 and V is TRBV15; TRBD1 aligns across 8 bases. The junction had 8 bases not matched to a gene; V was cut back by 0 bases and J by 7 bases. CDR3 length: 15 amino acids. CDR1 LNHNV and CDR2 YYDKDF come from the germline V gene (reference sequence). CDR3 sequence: CATSRDPGGIYEQYF. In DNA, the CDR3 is TGTGCCACCAGCAGAGATCCAGGGGGCATCTATGAGCAGTACTTC.

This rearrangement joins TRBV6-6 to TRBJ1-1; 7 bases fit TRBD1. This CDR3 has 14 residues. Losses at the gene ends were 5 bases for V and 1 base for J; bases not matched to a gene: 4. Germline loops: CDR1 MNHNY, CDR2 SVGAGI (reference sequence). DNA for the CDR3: TGTGCCAGCAGTCCCAGGGGGAGGAACACTGAAGCTTTCTTT. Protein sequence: CASSPRGRNTEAFF.

The CDR3 is CASTDGGVGSYEQYF. The CDR3 bases are TGTGCCAGCACCGACGGGGGAGTTGGGTCCTACGAGCAGTACTTC. The chain has TRBV6-2 or TRBV6-3 and TRBJ2-7, with D tentatively TRBD2 (6 bases). In germline, CDR1 is MNHEY, CDR2 SVGEGT. The V end lost 7 bases, the J end lost 1 base, and 17 bases lay between the germline ends. The CDR3 sequence is 15 residues long.

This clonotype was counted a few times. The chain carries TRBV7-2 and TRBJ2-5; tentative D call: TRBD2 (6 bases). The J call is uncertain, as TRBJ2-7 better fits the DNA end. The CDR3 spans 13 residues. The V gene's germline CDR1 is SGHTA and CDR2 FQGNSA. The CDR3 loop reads CASSLGREREQYF. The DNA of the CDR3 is TGTGCCAGCAGCTTAGGTCGGGAGCGCGAGCAGTACTTC.

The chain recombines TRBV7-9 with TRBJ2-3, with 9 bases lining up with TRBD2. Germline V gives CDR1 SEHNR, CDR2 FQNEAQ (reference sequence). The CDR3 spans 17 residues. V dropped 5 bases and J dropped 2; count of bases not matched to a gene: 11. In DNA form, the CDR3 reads TGTGCCAGCAGCAACCGCTTTGCGGGGGGGTACACAGATACGCAGTATTTT. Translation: CASSNRFAGGYTDTQYF.

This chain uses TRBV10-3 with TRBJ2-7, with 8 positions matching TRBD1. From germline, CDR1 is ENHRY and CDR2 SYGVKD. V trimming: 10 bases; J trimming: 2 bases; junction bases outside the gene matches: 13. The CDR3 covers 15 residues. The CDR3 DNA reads TGTGCCACCCTACCCGGGACAGGAGGTCCCTACGAGCAGTACTTC. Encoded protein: CATLPGTGGPYEQYF.

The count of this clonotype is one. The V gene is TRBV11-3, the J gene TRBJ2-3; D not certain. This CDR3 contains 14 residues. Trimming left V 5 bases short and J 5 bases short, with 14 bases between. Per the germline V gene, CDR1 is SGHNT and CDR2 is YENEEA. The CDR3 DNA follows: TGTGCCAGCAGCACGACTGCTACTGGAGATACGCAGTATTTT. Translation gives CASSTTATGDTQYF.

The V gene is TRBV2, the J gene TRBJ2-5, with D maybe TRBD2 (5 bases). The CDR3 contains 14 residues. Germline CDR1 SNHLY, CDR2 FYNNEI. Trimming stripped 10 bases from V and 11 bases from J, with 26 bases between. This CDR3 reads CANTRDYSYNEQYF. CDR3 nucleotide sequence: TGTGCCAACACCAGAGACTACTCCTACAATGAGCAGTACTTC.

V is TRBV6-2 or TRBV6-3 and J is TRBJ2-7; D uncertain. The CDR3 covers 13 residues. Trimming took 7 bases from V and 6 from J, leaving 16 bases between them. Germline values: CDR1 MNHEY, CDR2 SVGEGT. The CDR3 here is CASNQHQWSEQYF. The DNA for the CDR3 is TGTGCCAGCAATCAACACCAGTGGAGCGAGCAGTACTTC.

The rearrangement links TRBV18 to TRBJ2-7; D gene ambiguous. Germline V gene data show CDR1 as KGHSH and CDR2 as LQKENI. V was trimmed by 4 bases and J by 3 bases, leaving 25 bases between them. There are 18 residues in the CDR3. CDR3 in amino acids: CASSRVLGPTPDLYEQYF. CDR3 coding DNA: TGTGCCAGCTCACGGGTTCTGGGCCCGACACCGGATCTCTACGAGCAGTACTTC.

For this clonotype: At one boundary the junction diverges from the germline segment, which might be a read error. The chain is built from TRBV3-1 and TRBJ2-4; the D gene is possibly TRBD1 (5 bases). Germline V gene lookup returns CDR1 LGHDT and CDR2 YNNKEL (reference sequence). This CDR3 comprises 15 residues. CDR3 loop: CASSHDRQLKNIQYF. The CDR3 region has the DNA TGTGCCAGCAGCCATGATCGACAGCTCAAAAACATTCAGTACTTT.

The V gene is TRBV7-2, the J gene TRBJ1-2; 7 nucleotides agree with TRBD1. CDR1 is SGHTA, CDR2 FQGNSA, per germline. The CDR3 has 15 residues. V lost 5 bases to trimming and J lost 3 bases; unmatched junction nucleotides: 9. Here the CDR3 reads CASSQRQGTHYGYTF. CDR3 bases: TGTGCCAGCAGCCAGAGACAGGGTACTCACTATGGCTACACCTTC. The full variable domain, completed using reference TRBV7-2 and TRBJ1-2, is GAGVSQSPSNKVTEKGKDVELRCDPISGHTALYWYRQSLGQGLEFLIYFQGNSAPDKSGLPSDRFSAERTGGSVSTLTIQRTQQEDSAVYLCASSQRQGTHYGYTFGSGTRLTVV.

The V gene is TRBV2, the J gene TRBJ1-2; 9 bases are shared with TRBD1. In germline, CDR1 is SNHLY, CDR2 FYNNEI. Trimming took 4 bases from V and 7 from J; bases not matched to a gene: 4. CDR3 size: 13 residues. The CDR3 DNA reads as TGTGCCAGCAGTGCCTGGACAGGGGTTGGCTACACCTTC. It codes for CASSAWTGVGYTF.

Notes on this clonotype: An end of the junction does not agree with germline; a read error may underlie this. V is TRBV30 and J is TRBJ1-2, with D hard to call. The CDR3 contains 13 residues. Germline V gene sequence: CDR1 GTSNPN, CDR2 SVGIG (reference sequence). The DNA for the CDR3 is TGTGCCTGGAGTGTGTCCGGCGTCGATGGCTACACATTC. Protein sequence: CAWSVSGVDGYTF.

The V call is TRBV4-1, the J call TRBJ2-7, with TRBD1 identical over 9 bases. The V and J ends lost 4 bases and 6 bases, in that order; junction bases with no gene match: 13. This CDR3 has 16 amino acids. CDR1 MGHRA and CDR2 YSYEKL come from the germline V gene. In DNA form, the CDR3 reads TGCGCCAGCAGCCTTTCTCCTAACAGGGGGCATATCGAGCAGTACTTC. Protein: CASSLSPNRGHIEQYF.

CDR3 loop: CAWATTLRDGYTF. The CDR3 DNA reads as TGTGCCTGGGCCACAACTCTCAGGGACGGCTACACCTTC. The chain has TRBV30 and TRBJ1-2; D is perhaps TRBD1 (5 bases). CDR3 length equals 13 residues. Trimming cost V 5 bases and J 8 bases, with 18 bases left between them. In germline, CDR1 is GTSNPN, CDR2 SVGIG (reference sequence).

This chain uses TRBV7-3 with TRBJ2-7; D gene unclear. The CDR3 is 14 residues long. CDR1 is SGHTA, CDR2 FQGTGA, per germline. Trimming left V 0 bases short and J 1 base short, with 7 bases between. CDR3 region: CASSLTPSSYEQYF. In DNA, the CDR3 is TGTGCCAGCAGCTTAACCCCCAGTTCCTACGAGCAGTACTTC. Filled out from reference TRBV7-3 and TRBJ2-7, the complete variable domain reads GAGVSQTPSNKVTEKGKYVELRCDPISGHTALYWYRQSLGQGPEFLIYFQGTGAADDSGLPNDRFFAVRPEGSVSTLKIQRTERGDSAVYLCASSLTPSSYEQYFGPGTRLTVT.

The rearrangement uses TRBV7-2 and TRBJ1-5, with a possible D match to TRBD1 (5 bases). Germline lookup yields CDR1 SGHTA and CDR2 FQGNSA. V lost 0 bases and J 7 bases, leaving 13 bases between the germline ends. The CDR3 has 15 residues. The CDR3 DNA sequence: TGTGCCAGCAGCTTAGCCAGGGCGGGGTCCCAGCCCCAGCATTTT. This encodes CASSLARAGSQPQHF.

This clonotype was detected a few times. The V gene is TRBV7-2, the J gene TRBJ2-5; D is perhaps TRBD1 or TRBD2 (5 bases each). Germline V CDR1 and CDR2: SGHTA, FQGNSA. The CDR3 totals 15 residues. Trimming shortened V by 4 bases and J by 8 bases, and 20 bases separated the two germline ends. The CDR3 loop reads CASSSNPGAQGTQYF. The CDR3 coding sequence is TGTGCCAGCAGCTCTAACCCCGGGGCCCAAGGAACCCAGTACTTC.

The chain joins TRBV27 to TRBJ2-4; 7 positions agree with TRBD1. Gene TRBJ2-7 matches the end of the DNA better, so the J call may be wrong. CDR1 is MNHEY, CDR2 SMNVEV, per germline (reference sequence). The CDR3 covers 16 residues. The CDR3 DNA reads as TGTGCCAGCAGTACCACCTCCCAGGGGGAAGGGCGCGAGCAGTACTTC. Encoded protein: CASSTTSQGEGREQYF.

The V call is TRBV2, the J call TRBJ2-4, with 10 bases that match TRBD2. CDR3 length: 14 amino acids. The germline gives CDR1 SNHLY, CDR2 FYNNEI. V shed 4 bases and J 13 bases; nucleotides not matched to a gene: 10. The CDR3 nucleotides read TGTGCCAGCAGTGCTCTAGCGGGAGTCGGGGAGCAGTACTTC. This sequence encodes CASSALAGVGEQYF. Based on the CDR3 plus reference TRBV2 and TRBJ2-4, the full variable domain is EPEVTQTPSHQVTQMGQEVILRCVPISNHLYFYWYRQILGQKVEFLVSFYNNEISEKSEIFDDQFSVERPDGSNFTLKIRSTKLEDSAMYFCASSALAGVGEQYFGAGTRLSVL.

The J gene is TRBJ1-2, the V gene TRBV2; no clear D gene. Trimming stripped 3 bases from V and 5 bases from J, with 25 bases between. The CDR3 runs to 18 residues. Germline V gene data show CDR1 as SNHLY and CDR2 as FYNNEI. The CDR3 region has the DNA TGTGCCAGCAGTGACTCTCGAACCCCACACAAACCAAGTTATGGCTACACCTTC. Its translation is CASSDSRTPHKPSYGYTF.